The T cell receptor (beta chain) described here comes from a study of glioma-infiltrating T cells after dendritic cell vaccination (dated by TCRdb to 2016 to 2017). Background on the whole study: The cohort comprised approximately 15 glioblastoma patients from Phase I and II dendritic cell vaccination trials, 9 newly diagnosed and 6 with recurrent disease. Patients received three intradermal dendritic cell vaccine injections at biweekly intervals in the arm below the axilla. Survival after dendritic cell vaccination was correlated with TCR sequencing metrics, including TIL content and tumor-blood repertoire overlap. Between about 2002 and 2013, patients were given autologous tumor lysate-pulsed dendritic cell vaccination. In glioblastoma patients vaccinated with dendritic cells, deep sequencing of TCR beta CDR3 regions served to measure tumor-infiltrating lymphocyte content and to compare repertoires between tumor and blood. The vaccine consisted of monocyte-derived dendritic cells cultured approximately 7 days with IL-4 and GM-CSF, then pulsed overnight with autologous tumor lysate. General conclusions and limits of the study: The cohort was small and heterogeneous, few patients had complete blood and tumor sets, and even fewer had initial-recurrent tumor pairs. The response model built on TCR overlap across three groups was characterized as speculative, with prospective validation still needed. Higher estimated pretreatment TIL content predicted longer time to progression and overall survival after dendritic cell vaccination. No direct relationship between TCR clonality and survival was found, suggesting a diverse polyclonal response may matter.

This clone came up a few times. The antigen it recognizes is unknown. Base qualities are not recorded, but no much larger clone differs from it by a single base. Patients were selected for having adequate residual fresh-frozen tumor tissue and more than two years of available survival data. Molecular status otherwise varied across the glioblastoma patients, but none of them carried an isocitrate dehydrogenase mutation. PBMC collection took place before vaccination, two weeks after the third vaccination, and at tumor progression if progression occurred. Genomic DNA was extracted with the Qiagen DNeasy Blood extraction Kit. The CDR1 and CDR2 encoded by the germline V gene are SQVTM and ANQGSEA. V is pared back by 4 bases and J by 6 bases, with 15 bases lying between the germline termini. The CDR3 contains 13 residues, cysteine and phenylalanine counted. Of the read, only the CDR3 DNA is kept; its 39 bases are in frame from base 1.

The immunoSEQ assay amplified TCRB CDR3 regions from approximately 2 micrograms of genomic DNA, or from all available DNA when less than that amount was available. For multiplex PCR, 60 forward primers for TCR V beta segments and 13 reverse primers for J beta segments were used. To estimate reads per starting template, synthetic control templates were spiked into each sample at limiting dilution. The Illumina HiSeq System generated 87 bp sequencing reads. Per the original workflow: PCR and sequencing errors were removed by merging closely related sequences with a nearest neighbor algorithm. TCR overlap was defined as the percentage of unique tumor TCR beta sequences that were also found in the peripheral blood of the same patient. TCRdb took this table from immuneACCESS and kept in-frame rearrangements with V and J called. Such tables lack part of the clones; where checked against another copy, unresolved V genes explain under half of the gap, and the rest is unexplained. The V and J calls and clone size are taken from that table; D and trimming were inferred from the DNA. This sample gives 55,000 to 70,000 clones in total; around 86% of them show up just once. The top ten constitute 9.2% of the sample.

The specimen comprised blood, sampled before dendritic cell vaccination. The source of this sequence is a human donor with glioblastoma. The rearranged segments are TRBV29-1 and TRBJ1-2; tentative D gene TRBD1, with 6 bases matching. The CDR3 reads CSVVGWGRDGYTF. The DNA sequence is as follows: TGCAGCGTTGTGGGGTGGGGGCGCGATGGCTACACCTTC.